This entry lists 18 T cell receptor beta chains sequenced from one sample in a study of cytomegalovirus exposure and HLA in healthy donors. PCR amplification relied on 60 Vbeta primers (plus 13 Jbeta primers). TCRdb keeps only in-frame clones here, not all; method: immunoSEQ multiplex PCR. The top ten hold 5.5% to 8% of the sample, which has about 160,000 clones, roughly 80% seen once. Sequencing used PBMCs. Receptors were obtained from a woman in her twenties or thirties in good health and CMV-seropositive.

As regards this clone: Compared with germline, one end of the junction differs, possibly owing to a read error. The rearrangement joins TRBV7-9 to TRBJ2-7; 8 bases line up with TRBD2. The CDR3 runs 13 residues. Germline V CDR1 and CDR2: SEHNR, FQNEAQ (reference sequence). The CDR3 DNA reads as TGTTCCAGCAGCTTAGCGGGGAGCTACGAGCAGTACTTC. Translated: CSSSLAGSYEQYF.

The count of this clone is one. The V gene is TRBV19, the J gene TRBJ1-4, with D unclear. Trimming removed 2 bases at V and 0 bases at J, with 4 bases between. CDR1 LNHDA and CDR2 SQIVND come from the germline V gene (reference sequence). The CDR3 has 14 residues. The CDR3 loop reads CASSITATNEKLFF. The DNA of the CDR3 is TGTGCCAGTAGTATAACGGCAACTAATGAAAAACTGTTTTTT.

The chain recombines TRBV6-1 with TRBJ1-2; 7 bases line up with TRBD1. Germline lookup yields CDR1 MNHNS and CDR2 SASEGT. J gave up 6 bases and V 1 base, and 11 bases lay outside the gene matches. The CDR3 spans 16 residues. The CDR3 region is CASSEGPRGGYDGYTF. The CDR3, as DNA: TGTGCCAGCAGTGAAGGCCCCAGAGGGGGCTATGATGGCTACACCTTC.

The chain recombines TRBV2 with TRBJ1-1; no definite D call. Trimming removed 7 bases at V and 7 bases at J, with 10 bases between. Germline CDR1 SNHLY, CDR2 FYNNEI. The CDR3 is 11 amino acids. The CDR3 sequence is CASIWGGEAFF. The CDR3 nucleotides read TGTGCCAGCATCTGGGGAGGTGAAGCTTTCTTT.

The gene calls are TRBV18 and TRBJ1-2; perhaps TRBD1 as D (5 bases). V lost 2 bases to trimming and J lost 8 bases, with 12 bases between them. The CDR3 covers 13 residues. CDR1 and CDR2 from the germline V gene are KGHSH and LQKENI. Here the CDR3 DNA reads TGTGCCAGCTCACCAGGAAAGGGGTGGGGCTACACCTTC. Its translation: CASSPGKGWGYTF.

The genes are TRBV6-5 and TRBJ2-7, with TRBD1 matching 9 bases. The CDR3 runs 14 residues. V lost 5 bases and J lost 1; bases outside the gene matches: 3. CDR1 and CDR2 (germline): MNHEY, SVGAGI. CDR3 protein: CASSGTGLSYEQYF. The CDR3 nucleotides read TGTGCCAGCAGTGGGACAGGGCTGTCCTACGAGCAGTACTTC.

V is TRBV28 and J is TRBJ2-5, with 9 bases aligning to TRBD2. The CDR3 has 15 residues. Germline V gene lookup returns CDR1 MDHEN and CDR2 SYDVKM. J gave up 2 bases and V 3 bases, and 4 bases lay outside the gene matches. The CDR3 nucleotides are TGTGCCAGCAGTTTTGTGGGACTAGCACAAGAGACCCAGTACTTC. Its protein product is CASSFVGLAQETQYF.

This sequence joins TRBV6-5 and TRBJ1-6; TRBD1 might be the D (5 bases). The length of the CDR3 is 14 residues. Trimming removed 7 bases from V and 7 bases from J, with 14 bases in between. Germline lookup yields CDR1 MNHEY and CDR2 SVGAGI. The CDR3 spells CASTRQGANSPLHF. The CDR3 nucleotides are TGTGCCAGCACTAGACAAGGGGCAAATTCACCCCTCCACTTT.

V usage is TRBV27 and J usage is TRBJ2-7; perhaps TRBD2 as D (6 bases). In germline, CDR1 is MNHEY, CDR2 SMNVEV (reference sequence). CDR3 length equals 16 residues. Trimming took 4 bases from V and 3 from J, leaving 19 bases between them. The DNA of the CDR3 is TGTGCCAGCAGTTCCTGGAGGGGCCCCGACGGCTACGAGCAGTACTTC. Translated: CASSSWRGPDGYEQYF.

There are a few counts of this clone. This sequence joins TRBV5-1 and TRBJ1-3, with D uncertain. The V end lost 0 bases, the J end lost 0 bases, and 4 bases lay between the germline ends. Germline V gene data show CDR1 as SGHRS and CDR2 as YFSETQ. The CDR3 covers 14 residues. The CDR3 DNA reads TGCGCCAGCAGCTTGGTCGGCTCTGGAAACACCATATATTTT. This codes for CASSLVGSGNTIYF.

As regards this clone: The sample contains more than one DNA sequence encoding this CDR3. The J gene is TRBJ2-7, the V gene TRBV5-1, with 7 bases that match TRBD1. Germline V gene sequence: CDR1 SGHRS, CDR2 YFSETQ. The CDR3 runs to 14 residues. V shed 3 bases and J 6 bases; nucleotides not matched to a gene: 9. CDR3 sequence reads: CASSWGPEGAEQYF. The CDR3 bases are TGCGCCAGCAGCTGGGGACCCGAGGGGGCCGAGCAGTACTTC.

The CDR3 DNA sequence: TGTGCCAGCAGTTACTCCACGGGACAGGGGAACTATGGCTACACCTTC. Translated: CASSYSTGQGNYGYTF. The chain employs TRBV6-6 and TRBJ1-2; TRBD1 matches 10 bases. CDR3 length equals 16 residues. The V and J ends lost 0 bases and 2 bases, in that order; junction bases with no gene match: 3. The germline gives CDR1 MNHNY, CDR2 SVGAGI (reference sequence).

This clone was counted a single time. The chain is built from TRBV28 and TRBJ1-5; TRBD1 aligns across 7 bases. V trimming: 3 bases; J trimming: 4 bases; junction bases outside the gene matches: 9. There are 16 residues in the CDR3. Germline V gives CDR1 MDHEN, CDR2 SYDVKM. CDR3 sequence reads: CASSFEAGGLNQPQHF. DNA of the CDR3: TGTGCCAGCAGTTTTGAGGCAGGGGGGTTGAATCAGCCCCAGCATTTT.

The chain employs TRBV7-3 and TRBJ2-1; 12 positions agree with TRBD2. The CDR3 sequence is 15 residues long. Germline values: CDR1 SGHTA, CDR2 FQGTGA. The V and J ends lost 3 bases and 4 bases, in that order; junction bases with no gene match: 1. As DNA, the CDR3 is TGTGCCAGCAGCTTCACTAGCGGGGGGTACAATGAGCAGTTCTTC. The encoded protein is CASSFTSGGYNEQFF.

The rearrangement links TRBV18 to TRBJ2-5; a weak D match, TRBD2 (5 bases). Germline values: CDR1 KGHSH, CDR2 LQKENI. Trimming removed 8 bases at V and 2 bases at J, with 12 bases between. This CDR3 comprises 13 residues. As DNA, the CDR3 is TGTGCCAGCGGACGGGGAGAGCAAGAGACCCAGTACTTC. It yields the protein CASGRGEQETQYF.

This chain links TRBV5-1 with TRBJ2-1; 8 nucleotides match TRBD2. J gave up 4 bases and V 4 bases, and 16 bases lay outside the gene matches. CDR3 length: 18 amino acids. CDR1 SGHRS and CDR2 YFSETQ come from the germline V gene. The CDR3 DNA sequence: TGCGCCAGCAGCGTTTTGGGCCCCGGTAGCGGGGAGTACAATGAGCAGTTCTTC. Its protein is CASSVLGPGSGEYNEQFF. Full variable domain (rest looked up from reference TRBV5-1 and TRBJ2-1): KAGVTQTPRYLIKTRGQQVTLSCSPISGHRSVSWYQQTPGQGLQFLFEYFSETQRNKGNFPGRFSGRQFSNSRSEMNVSTLELGDSALYLCASSVLGPGSGEYNEQFFGPGTRLTVL.

This sequence joins TRBV7-9 and TRBJ2-7; 7 nucleotides line up with TRBD1. Germline V gene data show CDR1 as SEHNR and CDR2 as FQNEAQ (reference sequence). The junction had 11 bases not matched to a gene; V was cut back by 4 bases and J by 8 bases. The CDR3 loop spans 14 amino acids. The CDR3 DNA reads TGTGCCAGCAGCTGGGGACAGACCCTTATCAAGCAGTACTTC. It is translated as CASSWGQTLIKQYF.

This clone has a handful of counts. The chain employs TRBV7-9 and TRBJ2-1; D is ambiguous. The V and J ends lost 0 bases and 9 bases respectively, with 6 bases between them. The CDR3 totals 12 residues. CDR1 SEHNR and CDR2 FQNEAQ come from the germline V gene (reference sequence). The CDR3: CASSLAISEQFF. CDR3 coding DNA: TGTGCCAGCAGCTTAGCTATCAGTGAGCAGTTCTTC.